One sample yielded the 31 T cell receptor beta chains listed below, sequenced in a study of T-cell reconstitution after alpha-beta-depleted transplantation in children. A TCRbeta library incorporating unique molecular identifiers was prepared. TCRdb used MiXCR to reprocess the PCR reads, holding one entry per CDR3 protein. The data contain 200,000 to 250,000 distinct CDR3 sequences, about 8.2% of them singletons. Sequenced here: PBMCs, mostly from graft donor cells, sampled 360 days after TCRalphabeta/CD19-depleted stem cell transplant. Every receptor here comes from a male patient under 10 years old who had a stem cell transplant for acute myeloid leukemia, so the T cells may come from the graft donor.

The chain employs TRBV7-6 and TRBJ2-1; a possible D gene is TRBD2 (5 bases). CDR3 length: 14 amino acids. Per the germline V gene, CDR1 is SGHVS and CDR2 is FNYEAQ. Deletions cut 3 bases from V and 6 bases from J, with 12 bases between. The DNA for the CDR3 is TGTGCCAGCAGCTTGAGGGAGAGTCGCAATGAGCAGTTCTTC. As protein: CASSLRESRNEQFF. The full variable domain, in which reference TRBV7-6 and TRBJ2-1 provide the parts outside the CDR3, is GAGVSQSPRYKVTKRGQDVALRCDPISGHVSLYWYRQALGQGPEFLTYFNYEAQQDKSGLPNDRFSAERPEGSISTLTIQRTEQRDSAMYRCASSLRESRNEQFFGPGTRLTVL.

The chain employs TRBV4-3 and TRBJ2-3; D remains ambiguous. V lost 0 bases to trimming and J lost 4 bases, with 8 bases between them. Germline loops: CDR1 LGHNA, CDR2 YSLEER. This CDR3 is 14 amino acids long. Written as DNA, the CDR3 is TGCGCCAGCAGCCAAGATTCGGTACCAGATACGCAGTATTTT. Its protein product is CASSQDSVPDTQYF.

The chain joins TRBV29-1 to TRBJ2-1; weak D call: TRBD2 (5 bases). Germline V gene sequence: CDR1 SQVTM, CDR2 ANQGSEA. The CDR3 totals 14 residues. V was cut by 4 bases and J by 3 bases, with 13 bases left in between. CDR3 nucleotide sequence: TGCAGCGTTGGAGAGCGGAGATTCTACAATGAGCAGTTCTTC. Its protein is CSVGERRFYNEQFF.

V usage is TRBV5-1 and J usage is TRBJ1-4; 8 bases map to TRBD1. The CDR3 loop spans 15 amino acids. Trimming cost V 4 bases and J 0 bases; bases outside gene matches: 2. Germline loops: CDR1 SGHRS, CDR2 YFSETQ. CDR3 region: CASSVQGATNEKLFF. The CDR3 nucleotides read TGCGCCAGCAGCGTACAGGGGGCAACTAATGAAAAACTGTTTTTT.

This clonotype was picked up many times. This chain connects TRBV20-1 to TRBJ2-5; 9 bases align to TRBD1. CDR1 and CDR2 from the germline V gene are DFQATT and SNEGSKA (reference sequence). The CDR3 extends over 12 amino acids. In DNA form, the CDR3 reads TGCAGCCCGGGACAGGGCGGAGAGACCCAGTACTTC. As protein: CSPGQGGETQYF.

This clonotype was observed at least ten times. This chain uses TRBV29-1 with TRBJ2-3; perhaps TRBD2 as D (6 bases). V was pared by 4 bases and J by 1 base, with 9 bases between. There are 13 residues in the CDR3. Germline V CDR1 and CDR2: SQVTM, ANQGSEA. The CDR3 bases are TGCAGCGTTGCGGGAGTGGGCACAGATACGCAGTATTTT. This encodes CSVAGVGTDTQYF.

This rearrangement joins TRBV12-3 or TRBV12-4 to TRBJ2-2; no clear D gene. This CDR3 spans 13 amino acids. V was shortened by 7 bases and J by 8 bases, with 14 bases between the two germline ends. This CDR3 is CASTLDFVGELFF. For the CDR3, the DNA is TGTGCCAGCACCCTGGATTTCGTGGGGGAGCTGTTTTTT.

This clonotype showed up just a few times. The chain carries TRBV20-1 and TRBJ1-2; D uncertain. The germline V and J ends were trimmed by 0 bases and 0 bases, with 8 bases remaining between them. Germline V gene lookup returns CDR1 DFQATT and CDR2 SNEGSKA (reference sequence). This CDR3 spans 14 amino acids. This CDR3 is CSAREGLSNYGYTF. The CDR3 DNA reads TGCAGTGCTAGAGAAGGACTTTCTAACTATGGCTACACCTTC.

This clonotype appeared a few times. The chain links TRBV12-5 to TRBJ2-1, with a possible D match to TRBD2 (6 bases). The germline V gene encodes CDR1 LGHNT and CDR2 FRNRAP. This CDR3 has 17 residues. V lost 0 bases, J lost 7 bases, and 19 bases lay in between. The CDR3 DNA reads TGTGCTAGTGGTTTGGTACGAACCCCCGGGACTCATAATGAGCAGTTCTTC. Its translation is CASGLVRTPGTHNEQFF.

The chain combines TRBV29-1 with TRBJ2-3; possibly TRBD1 or TRBD2 for D (5 bases each). Germline V gives CDR1 SQVTM, CDR2 ANQGSEA. V lost 5 bases, J lost 2 bases, and 11 bases lay in between. The CDR3 is made up of 13 amino acids. CDR3 nucleotides: TGCAGCGTTCCAGGGACCATCACAGATACGCAGTATTTT. It translates to CSVPGTITDTQYF.

This clonotype has ten or more counts. This sequence joins TRBV25-1 and TRBJ2-5; D remains unclear. Deletions cut 6 bases from V and 1 base from J, with 12 bases between. Germline CDR1 is MGHDK and CDR2 is SYGVNS. CDR3 size: 14 residues. CDR3 loop: CASSQSSAQETQYF. CDR3 sequence (DNA): TGTGCCAGCAGCCAGTCAAGTGCCCAAGAGACCCAGTACTTC.

The sample holds a few counts of this clonotype. The chain carries TRBV11-2 and TRBJ2-7; D is uncertain. Trimming pared 1 base from V and 1 base from J, leaving 17 bases between. This CDR3 comprises 17 residues. Germline V CDR1 and CDR2: SGHAT, FQNNGV. The CDR3 loop is CASSLVPLPGPSYEQYF. The CDR3 coding sequence is TGTGCCAGCAGCTTAGTACCCCTCCCGGGCCCTTCCTACGAGCAGTACTTC.

This clonotype was recorded a few times. The chain carries TRBV12-3 or TRBV12-4 and TRBJ1-5, with no clear D. Between the trimmed V and J ends, which lost 2 bases and 4 bases, there was a span of 6 bases. This CDR3 region has 13 residues. This CDR3 is CASSLTDNQPQHF. The CDR3 nucleotides are TGTGCCAGCAGTTTAACAGATAATCAGCCCCAGCATTTT.

This clonotype turned up a few times. The chain joins TRBV5-1 to TRBJ1-2; D is undetermined. The CDR3 extends over 14 amino acids. The germline CDR1 and CDR2 sequences are SGHRS and YFSETQ. V lost 4 bases, J lost 7 bases, and 17 bases lay in between. The DNA of the CDR3 is TGCGCCAGCAGCCTGGGGAGCGGTTCTGGTGGCTACACCTTC. Translation gives CASSLGSGSGGYTF. Full variable domain (outside the CDR3, taken from reference TRBV5-1 and TRBJ1-2): KAGVTQTPRYLIKTRGQQVTLSCSPISGHRSVSWYQQTPGQGLQFLFEYFSETQRNKGNFPGRFSGRQFSNSRSEMNVSTLELGDSALYLCASSLGSGSGGYTFGSGTRLTVV.

This clonotype was recorded at least ten times. The chain has TRBV12-3 or TRBV12-4 and TRBJ2-4; 8 bases map to TRBD2. The CDR3 covers 14 residues. After removal of 8 bases from V and 9 bases from J, the junction contained 12 bases not matched to a gene. The CDR3 DNA is TGTGCCAGCGTGCCCCGGGAGGGGCGCGGCATTCAGTACTTC. Protein sequence: CASVPREGRGIQYF.

This clonotype was detected a few times. The rearrangement joins TRBV7-9 to TRBJ1-2; D is unresolved. V was cut by 4 bases and J by 2 bases, with 14 bases left in between. The CDR3 runs 15 residues. CDR1 and CDR2 from the germline V gene are SEHNR and FQNEAQ (reference sequence). The CDR3 loop is CASSWPGPKNYGYTF. The CDR3 DNA reads as TGTGCCAGCAGCTGGCCGGGTCCAAAAAACTATGGCTACACCTTC.

V and J are TRBV29-1 and TRBJ1-4; the D gene is possibly TRBD1 (5 bases). The CDR3 has 14 amino acids. The V end was cut by 7 bases, the J end by 5 bases, with 17 bases between. Germline CDR1 and CDR2: SQVTM and ANQGSEA. CDR3 bases: TGCAGCGCCCGCTACAGGCTCGGGAATGAAAAACTGTTTTTT. It is translated as CSARYRLGNEKLFF.

V and J are TRBV19 and TRBJ2-1; D gene ambiguous. The CDR3 consists of 20 residues. Germline V gene sequence: CDR1 LNHDA, CDR2 SQIVND (reference sequence). Trimming pared 2 bases from V and 8 bases from J, leaving 31 bases between. The CDR3: CASSIPEKTAGLPEVDEQFF. CDR3 DNA: TGTGCCAGTAGTATACCCGAAAAAACTGCCGGCCTCCCGGAAGTCGATGAGCAGTTCTTC.

This clonotype was counted at least ten times. The chain recombines TRBV20-1 with TRBJ2-6; no reliable D call. V was clipped by 2 bases and J by 0 bases, with 5 bases between them. Germline-derived CDR1 and CDR2 are DFQATT and SNEGSKA (reference sequence). The CDR3 loop spans 14 amino acids. DNA of the CDR3: TGCAGTGCTAGAAGTCCCTCTGGGGCCAACGTCCTGACTTTC. This encodes CSARSPSGANVLTF.

The rearrangement links TRBV30 to TRBJ1-1, with D perhaps TRBD1 (5 bases). This CDR3 is 13 amino acids long. V lost 2 bases, J lost 1 base, and 8 bases lay in between. Germline loops: CDR1 GTSNPN, CDR2 SVGIG (reference sequence). The CDR3 nucleotides are TGTGCCTGGAGTCGACAGCCGAACACTGAAGCTTTCTTT. Encoded protein: CAWSRQPNTEAFF.

The chain combines TRBV3-1 with TRBJ2-5; D assignment may be TRBD1 or TRBD2 (5 bases each). In germline, CDR1 is LGHDT, CDR2 YNNKEL (reference sequence). With 4 bases removed from V and 5 bases from J, the gap between germline ends came to 11 bases. This CDR3 region has 13 residues. CDR3 sequence: CASSREGSETQYF. The DNA of the CDR3 is TGTGCCAGCAGCCGAGAGGGGAGCGAGACCCAGTACTTC.

The sample holds many counts of this clonotype. The V and J genes are TRBV18 and TRBJ2-1; D remains unclear. The germline CDR1 and CDR2 sequences are KGHSH and LQKENI. The germline V and J ends were trimmed by 5 bases and 0 bases, with 8 bases remaining between them. This CDR3 is built from 14 residues. The CDR3 region has the DNA TGTGCCAGCTCAACAGAGAGCTCCTACAATGAGCAGTTCTTC. Its protein is CASSTESSYNEQFF.

This rearrangement joins TRBV7-9 to TRBJ2-7; 12 positions agree with TRBD1. Germline trimming cut 4 bases from V and 2 bases from J; bases unmatched to any gene: 3. Germline assignment: CDR1 SEHNR and CDR2 FQNEAQ (reference sequence). The CDR3 contains 15 residues. CDR3 sequence: CASSWDRGRTYEQYF. The CDR3 nucleotides read TGTGCCAGCAGCTGGGACAGGGGGCGCACCTACGAGCAGTACTTC.

This clonotype was counted a few times. This chain joins TRBV29-1 and TRBJ1-1, with 9 bases matching TRBD1. The length of the CDR3 is 13 residues. The germline V gene has CDR1 SQVTM and CDR2 ANQGSEA. After removal of 6 bases from V and 1 base from J, the junction contained 3 bases not matched to a gene. Here the CDR3 reads CSVDRGRNTEAFF. The CDR3 DNA is TGCAGCGTGGACAGGGGAAGGAACACTGAAGCTTTCTTT.

At least ten counts were recorded for this clonotype. V gene TRBV7-9 combines with J gene TRBJ1-5; D is unclear. The germline V and J ends were trimmed by 5 bases and 4 bases, with 9 bases remaining between them. The CDR3 is 13 amino acids. CDR1 is SEHNR, CDR2 FQNEAQ, per germline (reference sequence). The CDR3 DNA reads TGTGCCAGCAGCCCGGTGGGAAATCAGCCCCAGCATTTT. This translates into CASSPVGNQPQHF.

This clonotype was seen repeatedly, ten times or more. DNA for the CDR3: TGTGCCAGCAGCCAAGCGTGGGGGACTGGGGCCAACGTCCTGACTTTC. Its protein is CASSQAWGTGANVLTF. The chain couples TRBV12-3 or TRBV12-4 to TRBJ2-6; D may correspond to TRBD1 or TRBD2 (5 bases each). Trimming pared 6 bases from V and 2 bases from J, leaving 14 bases between. The CDR3 sequence is 16 residues long.

This clonotype has a count of ten or more. V is TRBV11-2 and J is TRBJ2-6; D not certain. Germline lookup yields CDR1 SGHAT and CDR2 FQNNGV. V was shortened by 2 bases and J by 0 bases, with 5 bases between the two germline ends. CDR3 length: 15 residues. The CDR3 loop reads CASSLQVSGANVLTF. The CDR3 nucleotides read TGTGCCAGCAGCTTACAGGTCTCTGGGGCCAACGTCCTGACTTTC.

Many counts were recorded for this clonotype. This chain connects TRBV7-2 to TRBJ2-3; 8 nucleotides align to TRBD1. Germline V gives CDR1 SGHTA, CDR2 FQGNSA. Trimming at V came to 3 bases and at J to 0 bases, leaving 5 bases not matched to a gene. The CDR3 consists of 16 residues. CDR3 coding DNA: TGTGCCAGCAGCTTGACAACAGGGGGTAGCACAGATACGCAGTATTTT. This encodes CASSLTTGGSTDTQYF.

This clonotype appeared many times. The chain links TRBV20-1 to TRBJ2-1; D is unresolved. Trimming pared 6 bases from V and 8 bases from J, leaving 14 bases between. Germline CDR1 DFQATT, CDR2 SNEGSKA (reference sequence). This CDR3 is 12 amino acids long. This CDR3 reads CSAIRSTDEQFF. DNA for the CDR3: TGCAGTGCGATAAGGAGTACGGATGAGCAGTTCTTC.

This rearrangement joins TRBV5-1 to TRBJ1-4; D may be TRBD1 (6 bases). The germline V and J ends were trimmed by 0 bases and 8 bases, with 14 bases remaining between them. Germline CDR1 is SGHRS and CDR2 is YFSETQ. The CDR3 consists of 15 residues. CDR3 loop: CASSLALAGAEKLFF. CDR3 sequence (DNA): TGCGCCAGCAGCTTGGCCCTAGCAGGGGCCGAAAAACTGTTTTTT.

This clonotype occurred a few times. This chain connects TRBV20-1 to TRBJ2-4; perhaps TRBD1 as D (6 bases). Trimming shortened V by 4 bases and J by 15 bases, and 16 bases separated the two germline ends. Germline loops: CDR1 DFQATT, CDR2 SNEGSKA (reference sequence). The CDR3 covers 11 residues. CDR3 nucleotide sequence: TGCAGTGCTATTCAAGGAGGACAGCGGTACTTC. Translating gives CSAIQGGQRYF.